This is a list of T cell receptor beta chains from one sample in a study of beta chain features in type 1 diabetes. Repertoires were generated with immunoSEQ multiplex PCR, while TCRdb's copy carries only in-frame clones and drops some. Among over 350,000 clones listed, more than 13% were seen once. The sequenced sample was naive CD4+ T cells from blood. The receptors originated from a woman younger than 30 in good health. The CDR3 runs from the conserved cysteine through the conserved F or W. The D gene is left open where the match is weak. Only some rows state a clone size, as once, few, many or a class for expanded clones.

TRBJ1-5 | few | TRBD1 | TRBV7-2 | CASSSRTGDNQPQHF | TGTGCCAGCAGCTCAAGGACAGGTGATAATCAGCCCCAGCATTTT
TRBJ1-4 | . | TRBD1 | TRBV19 | CATSGQSNEKLFF | TGTGCCACCTCGGGACAGAGTAATGAAAAACTGTTTTTT
TRBJ2-4 | . | . | TRBV28 | CASRLQSVAKNIQYF | TGTGCCAGCAGGTTACAGTCAGTAGCCAAAAACATTCAGTACTTC
TRBJ1-5 | . | TRBD1 | TRBV30 | CAWRKGADQPQHF | TGTGCCTGGAGGAAGGGGGCCGATCAGCCCCAGCATTTT
TRBJ1-1 | few | . | TRBV11-2 | CASSPEVWSSTEAFF | TGTGCCAGCAGCCCGGAGGTGTGGTCCAGCACTGAAGCTTTCTTT
TRBJ1-3 | few | . | TRBV5-6 | CASSLVAGAAGNTIYF | TGTGCCAGCAGCTTGGTTGCGGGGGCGGCTGGAAACACCATATATTTT
TRBJ2-7 | few | TRBD1 | TRBV9 | CASSGGQAVSYEQYF | TGTGCCAGCAGCGGCGGACAGGCCGTCTCCTACGAGCAGTACTTC
TRBJ2-7 | . | . | TRBV9 | CASSRLDSGEQYF | TGTGCCAGCAGCCGACTGGATAGCGGCGAGCAGTACTTC
TRBJ1-4 | . | . | TRBV28 | CASSLGREKLFF | TGTGCCAGCAGCCTGGGGAGGGAAAAACTGTTTTTT
TRBJ2-3 | . | TRBD2 | TRBV4-3 | CASSRSGAPDTQYF | TGCGCCAGCAGCCGGAGCGGGGCTCCAGATACGCAGTATTTT
TRBJ2-6 | . | . | TRBV7-9 | CASSLLAGGANVLTF | TGTGCCAGCAGCTTGTTGGCGGGTGGGGCCAACGTCCTGACTTTC
TRBJ1-5 | . | . | TRBV7-9 | CASSSGYSNQPQHF | TGTGCCAGCAGCTCGGGGTATAGCAATCAGCCCCAGCATTTT
TRBJ2-4 | few | . | TRBV5-1 | CASSFRAPNIQYF | TGCGCCAGCAGCTTCCGAGCCCCAAACATTCAGTACTTC
TRBJ1-1 | . | . | TRBV20-1 | CSARTYSEAFF | TGCAGTGCTAGAACGTATAGCGAAGCTTTCTTT
TRBJ2-3 | . | . | TRBV28 | CASSRPDWITDTQYF | TGTGCCAGCAGTCGGCCTGACTGGATCACAGATACGCAGTATTTT
TRBJ2-3 | few | . | TRBV19 | CASSRYRATDTQYF | TGTGCCAGTAGTAGGTACAGGGCCACAGATACGCAGTATTTT
TRBJ2-1 | few | . | TRBV11-2 | CASSSAGQKYNEQFF | TGTGCCAGCAGCTCGGCGGGACAGAAATACAATGAGCAGTTCTTC
TRBJ1-1 | . | TRBD1 | TRBV29-1 | CSAYRQGSPNTEAFF | TGCAGCGCCTACCGACAGGGGAGCCCGAACACTGAAGCTTTCTTT
TRBJ1-5 | . | . | TRBV9 | CASSVGTPVSNQPQHF | TGTGCCAGCAGCGTTGGGACACCGGTTTCTAATCAGCCCCAGCATTTT
TRBJ2-4 | . | TRBD2 | TRBV5-1 | CASSLGREGAKNIQYF | TGCGCCAGCAGCTTGGGCCGGGAGGGGGCCAAAAACATTCAGTACTTC
TRBJ1-3 | few | TRBD1 | TRBV30 | CAWSRQGLRDTIYF | TGTGCCTGGAGTAGACAGGGGCTGAGGGACACCATATATTTT
TRBJ1-1 | . | . | TRBV5-1 | CASSSPQGVITEAFF | TGCGCCAGCAGCTCCCCACAGGGAGTGATCACTGAAGCTTTCTTT
TRBJ2-7 | . | TRBD2 | TRBV5-1 | CASSLVSSGNDYYEQYF | TGCGCCAGCAGCTTGGTCTCTAGCGGGAATGATTACTACGAGCAGTACTTC
TRBJ1-1 | few | . | TRBV28 | CASSSWWVSGTEAFF | TGTGCCAGCAGTTCCTGGTGGGTTTCGGGCACTGAAGCTTTCTTT
TRBJ1-1 | . | TRBD1 | TRBV5-1 | CASSRDRATMNTEAFF | TGCGCCAGCAGCCGGGACAGGGCCACGATGAACACTGAAGCTTTCTTT
TRBJ2-7 | . | TRBD1 | TRBV7-2 | CASSGQGNEQYF | TGTGCCAGCAGCGGACAGGGGAACGAGCAGTACTTC
TRBJ2-7 | few | . | TRBV7-3 | CASSLVASTTHEQYF | TGTGCCAGCAGCTTAGTCGCTAGCACCACCCACGAGCAGTACTTC
TRBJ2-1 | few | TRBD1 | TRBV7-9 | CASSLRQGEDNEQFF | TGTGCCAGCAGCTTAAGACAGGGGGAAGATAATGAGCAGTTCTTC